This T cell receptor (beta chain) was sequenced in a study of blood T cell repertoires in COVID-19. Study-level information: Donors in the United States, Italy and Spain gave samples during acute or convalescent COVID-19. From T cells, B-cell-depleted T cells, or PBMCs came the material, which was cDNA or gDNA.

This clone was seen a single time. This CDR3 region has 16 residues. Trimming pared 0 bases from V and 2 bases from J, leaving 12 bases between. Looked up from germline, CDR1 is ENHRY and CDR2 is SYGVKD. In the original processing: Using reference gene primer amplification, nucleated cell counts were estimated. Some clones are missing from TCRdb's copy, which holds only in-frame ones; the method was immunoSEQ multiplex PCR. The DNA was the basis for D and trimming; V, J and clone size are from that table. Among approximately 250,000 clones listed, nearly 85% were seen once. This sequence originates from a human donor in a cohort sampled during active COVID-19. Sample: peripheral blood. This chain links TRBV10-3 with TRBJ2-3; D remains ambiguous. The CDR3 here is CAISESRQADTDTQYF. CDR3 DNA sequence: TGTGCCATCAGTGAGTCGAGGCAAGCTGACACAGATACGCAGTATTTT.